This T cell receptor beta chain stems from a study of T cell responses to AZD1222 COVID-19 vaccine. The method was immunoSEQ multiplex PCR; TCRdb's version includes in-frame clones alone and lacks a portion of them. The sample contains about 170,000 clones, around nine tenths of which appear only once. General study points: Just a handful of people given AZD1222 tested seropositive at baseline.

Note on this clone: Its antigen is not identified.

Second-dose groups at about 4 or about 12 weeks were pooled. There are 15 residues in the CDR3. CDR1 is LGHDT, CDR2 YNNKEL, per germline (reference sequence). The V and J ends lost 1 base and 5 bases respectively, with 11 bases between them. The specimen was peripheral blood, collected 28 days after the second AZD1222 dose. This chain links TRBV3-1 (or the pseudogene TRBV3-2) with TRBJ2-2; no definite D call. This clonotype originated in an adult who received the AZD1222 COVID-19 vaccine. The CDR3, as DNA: TGTGCCAGCAGCCAAGTTGTAGGTAGAACCGGGGAGCTGTTTTTT. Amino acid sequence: CASSQVVGRTGELFF.